This TCR beta chain is from a study of resident and recirculating memory T cells in vitiligo. Study-level background: Genomic DNA was extracted from whole homogenized samples, with no cell sorting. Study-wide results and caveats: No unique dominant TCR clone was found in vitiligo lesions.

No change in lesions over the prior 6 months defined stable disease. The germline V gene has CDR1 LGHNA and CDR2 YNFKEQ. The CDR3 loop spans 14 amino acids. After removal of 5 bases from V and 5 bases from J, the junction contained 5 bases not matched to a gene. Only in-frame clones appear in the TCRdb table, and some are missing; sequencing was by immunoSEQ multiplex PCR. The sample has about 76,000 clones; roughly nine tenths are singletons. A remark on this clone: What it binds is not known.

Sequenced sample: blood. This chain uses TRBV4-2 with TRBJ2-5; 10 bases map to TRBD1. The sequence came from a male donor with vitiligo. This CDR3 reads CASSRQGAEETQYF. The CDR3 DNA sequence: TGTGCCAGCAGCAGACAGGGGGCCGAGGAGACCCAGTACTTC.